The 27 T cell receptor beta chains reported below all come from one sample, sequenced in a study of blood T cell repertoires in COVID-19. Assay used: immunoSEQ multiplex PCR; TCRdb lists only in-frame clones, some missing. The sample has 100,000 to 150,000 clones, roughly 80% seen once. Material: peripheral blood. The receptors stem from a man aged 60 to 75 with acute or convalescent COVID-19.

The sample holds one count of this clone. The chain recombines TRBV6-5 with TRBJ2-7, with 9 nucleotides matching TRBD1. The length of the CDR3 is 14 residues. V was pared by 6 bases and J by 4 bases, with 7 bases of the junction left unmatched. CDR1 MNHEY and CDR2 SVGAGI come from the germline V gene. CDR3 in DNA: TGTGCCAGCAGAACAACAGGGGGCAGTTACGAGCAGTACTTC. Amino acids: CASRTTGGSYEQYF.

CDR3 sequence reads: CSFRMATNEKLFF. The CDR3 region has the DNA TGCAGCTTCAGGATGGCAACTAATGAAAAACTGTTTTTT. This rearrangement joins TRBV29-1 to TRBJ1-4, with D unclear. Germline CDR1 reads SQVTM; CDR2 reads ANQGSEA. The germline V and J ends were trimmed by 8 bases and 0 bases, with 10 bases remaining between them. This CDR3 comprises 13 residues. The entire variable domain, with the rest obtained from reference TRBV29-1 and TRBJ1-4, is as follows: SAVISQKPSRDICQRGTSLTIQCQVDSQVTMMFWYRQQPGQSLTLIATANQGSEATYESGFVIDKFPISRPNLTFSTLTVSNMSPEDSSIYLCSFRMATNEKLFFGSGTQLSVL.

The chain employs TRBV6-1 and TRBJ2-4, with 12 bases aligning to TRBD2. V was clipped by 3 bases and J by 1 base; unmatched bases: 7. This CDR3 has 18 amino acids. The germline gives CDR1 MNHNS, CDR2 SASEGT. The CDR3 nucleotides read TGTGCCAGCAGTGAGCTAGCGGGGGGGCCGGGGGCCAAAAACATTCAGTACTTC. Translation gives CASSELAGGPGAKNIQYF.

This clone has a handful of counts. CDR3 sequence (DNA): TGCGCCAGCAGCTTGGCGGGAGGGCCGAGCCACGAGCAGTACTTC. Translated: CASSLAGGPSHEQYF. The gene calls are TRBV5-1 and TRBJ2-7, with TRBD2 identical over 8 bases. The CDR3 runs 15 residues. Germline V gives CDR1 SGHRS, CDR2 YFSETQ. Losses at the gene ends were 0 bases for V and 5 bases for J; bases not matched to a gene: 7. The full variable domain, its missing parts supplied by reference TRBV5-1 and TRBJ2-7, is KAGVTQTPRYLIKTRGQQVTLSCSPISGHRSVSWYQQTPGQGLQFLFEYFSETQRNKGNFPGRFSGRQFSNSRSEMNVSTLELGDSALYLCASSLAGGPSHEQYFGPGTRLTVT.

Of note for this clone: The identical CDR3 is also encoded by other nucleotide sequences in the sample. V usage is TRBV11-2 and J usage is TRBJ2-5; 7 bases are a match to TRBD2. Trimming cost V 5 bases and J 1 base; bases outside gene matches: 4. The CDR3 extends over 14 amino acids. Germline V gives CDR1 SGHAT, CDR2 FQNNGV. CDR3 nucleotides: TGTGCCAGCAGCCCAACGGGAGGCCAAGAGACCCAGTACTTC. Residues: CASSPTGGQETQYF.

The chain employs TRBV5-1 and TRBJ1-4, with TRBD1 matching over 7 bases. CDR1 SGHRS and CDR2 YFSETQ come from the germline V gene. The V gene end was trimmed by 0 bases and the J gene end by 8 bases; junction bases not matched to a gene: 7. CDR3 size: 15 residues. The CDR3 region is CASSLEGRDSEKLFF. The CDR3 nucleotides read TGCGCCAGCAGCTTGGAGGGCAGGGACAGCGAAAAACTGTTTTTT.

This chain joins TRBV7-9 and TRBJ1-2, with D perhaps TRBD1 (5 bases). The CDR3 consists of 14 residues. V was trimmed by 1 base and J by 0 bases, leaving 6 bases between them. Germline CDR1 SEHNR, CDR2 FQNEAQ (reference sequence). Here the CDR3 reads CASSLGQTNYGYTF. The CDR3 DNA is TGTGCCAGCAGCTTAGGACAGACTAACTATGGCTACACCTTC.

This clone has more than one count but fewer than ten. The chain carries TRBV7-8 and TRBJ2-2; TRBD2 aligns across 12 bases. Germline CDR1 and CDR2: SGHVS and FQNEAQ. V lost 5 bases, J lost 7 bases, and 8 bases stayed unmatched. The CDR3 is 16 residues long. This CDR3 reads CASSRRLAGEFGELFF. The DNA for the CDR3 is TGTGCCAGCAGCCGCAGACTAGCGGGAGAGTTCGGGGAGCTGTTTTTT.

The V and J genes are TRBV27 and TRBJ1-5; D gene unclear. The CDR3 is 13 residues long. Trimming removed 5 bases from V and 3 bases from J, with 8 bases in between. The V gene's germline CDR1 is MNHEY and CDR2 SMNVEV (reference sequence). Written as DNA, the CDR3 is TGTGCCAGCAGTATCAGATACAATCAGCCCCAGCATTTT. Amino acid sequence: CASSIRYNQPQHF.

The CDR3 is CSVGHSPNTEAFF. In DNA form, the CDR3 reads TGCAGCGTTGGTCACAGCCCGAACACTGAAGCTTTCTTT. The chain employs TRBV29-1 and TRBJ1-1; D gene ambiguous. There are 13 residues in the CDR3. Germline loops: CDR1 SQVTM, CDR2 ANQGSEA. V was cut by 4 bases and J by 1 base, with 10 bases left in between. The whole variable domain, remainder taken from reference TRBV29-1 and TRBJ1-1, is SAVISQKPSRDICQRGTSLTIQCQVDSQVTMMFWYRQQPGQSLTLIATANQGSEATYESGFVIDKFPISRPNLTFSTLTVSNMSPEDSSIYLCSVGHSPNTEAFFGQGTRLTVV.

This clone showed up just a few times. V usage is TRBV21-1 and J usage is TRBJ1-1; the table calls TRBD1, which could not be checked here. TRBV21-1 is flagged as a pseudogene. The CDR3 sequence is 14 residues long. The chain's CDR3 is CARAGNSRNTEAFF. CDR3 bases: TGTGCCAGGGCAGGGAACAGTCGGAACACTGAAGCTTTCTTT.

This chain connects TRBV5-1 to TRBJ1-1; unclear D gene. V gave up 2 bases and J gave up 6 bases, with 8 bases separating them. Germline values: CDR1 SGHRS, CDR2 YFSETQ. The CDR3 length is 12 residues. In DNA form, the CDR3 reads TGCGCCAGCAGCTTCGGGAGCTCTGAAGCTTTCTTT. Translating it yields CASSFGSSEAFF.

The J gene is TRBJ1-4, the V gene TRBV6-5; the D gene is possibly TRBD1 (5 bases). Trimming removed 8 bases from V and 0 bases from J, with 10 bases in between. Germline CDR1 is MNHEY and CDR2 is SVGAGI. The CDR3 spans 14 residues. In DNA, the CDR3 is TGTGCCAGCGGTTTGACAGCAACTAATGAAAAACTGTTTTTT. This gives the protein CASGLTATNEKLFF.

V is TRBV11-2 and J is TRBJ2-7; 8 nucleotides match TRBD1. Germline CDR1 reads SGHAT; CDR2 reads FQNNGV. J gave up 3 bases and V 5 bases, and 6 bases lay outside the gene matches. The CDR3 has 14 amino acids. The CDR3 DNA sequence: TGTGCCAGCAGCCTCTGGACAGGGAGCTACGAGCAGTACTTC. It is translated as CASSLWTGSYEQYF.

The chain joins TRBV6-5 to TRBJ2-7; D gene unclear. Trimming stripped 1 base from V and 6 bases from J, with 16 bases between. The CDR3 is 15 residues long. Germline V gene sequence: CDR1 MNHEY, CDR2 SVGAGI. The CDR3 here is CASSYYRDTLGEQYF. The CDR3 DNA sequence: TGTGCCAGCAGTTACTACCGAGATACCCTCGGCGAGCAGTACTTC.

This chain connects TRBV7-2 to TRBJ2-2; 13 nucleotides match TRBD2. This CDR3 region has 16 residues. The trim removed 5 bases at V and 6 bases at J, leaving 6 bases unmatched. Germline CDR1 SGHTA, CDR2 FQGNSA. The CDR3: CASSPGTSGISGELFF. The CDR3 nucleotides are TGTGCCAGCAGCCCTGGGACTAGCGGGATCTCCGGGGAGCTGTTTTTT.

The gene calls are TRBV5-4 and TRBJ2-7; 8 bases are shared with TRBD1. This CDR3 contains 13 residues. V lost 4 bases and J lost 5; bases outside the gene matches: 5. Germline CDR1 is SGHNT and CDR2 is YYREEE (reference sequence). The CDR3 spells CASSVGQADEQYF. The CDR3 bases are TGTGCCAGCAGCGTGGGACAGGCCGACGAGCAGTACTTC.

This clone was detected once. The CDR3 nucleotides are TGTGCCAGCAGTTTGTGGCAGGGCGATGAAGCTTTCTTT. It encodes CASSLWQGDEAFF. The V and J genes are TRBV12-3 or TRBV12-4 and TRBJ1-1, with a tentative D call TRBD1 (5 bases). Trimming stripped 3 bases from V and 7 bases from J, with 12 bases between. The CDR3 sequence is 13 residues long.

V gene TRBV9 combines with J gene TRBJ1-5; D is unclear. V lost 4 bases to trimming and J lost 2 bases, with 16 bases between them. Germline lookup yields CDR1 SGDLS and CDR2 YYNGEE. The CDR3 spans 16 residues. DNA for the CDR3: TGTGCCAGCAGCCCAAACATAGGAGGAGGCAATCAGCCCCAGCATTTT. Amino acids: CASSPNIGGGNQPQHF.

The chain has TRBV7-3 and TRBJ2-1; 8 bases match TRBD2. Germline V gene sequence: CDR1 SGHTA, CDR2 FQGTGA. Germline trimming cut 1 base from V and 9 bases from J; bases unmatched to any gene: 8. This CDR3 is built from 15 residues. The DNA of the CDR3 is TGTGCCAGCAGCTTAAACGCGGGGGGCAGGAGTGAGCAGTTCTTC. The encoded protein is CASSLNAGGRSEQFF.

This clone occurred once. The V gene is TRBV2, the J gene TRBJ2-7; TRBD1 matches 7 bases. CDR3 length: 13 amino acids. Germline V gives CDR1 SNHLY, CDR2 FYNNEI. Unmatched junction bases numbered 5, after V lost 4 bases and J lost 5 bases. CDR3 amino acids: CASSVDRANEQYF. CDR3 DNA sequence: TGTGCCAGCAGTGTTGACAGGGCGAACGAGCAGTACTTC.

V and J are TRBV19 and TRBJ1-6, with 7 nucleotides matching TRBD1. Germline V gene lookup returns CDR1 LNHDA and CDR2 SQIVND (reference sequence). V shed 8 bases, J shed 4 bases, and the junction held 8 bases outside the gene matches. This CDR3 is built from 15 residues. The CDR3: CASWERGHYNSPLHF. CDR3 sequence (DNA): TGTGCCAGTTGGGAGAGGGGGCATTATAATTCACCCCTCCACTTT. The whole variable domain, filled in from reference TRBV19 and TRBJ1-6, reads DGGITQSPKYLFRKEGQNVTLSCEQNLNHDAMYWYRQDPGQGLRLIYYSQIVNDFQKGDIAEGYSVSREKKESFPLTVTSAQKNPTAFYLCASWERGHYNSPLHFGNGTRLTVT.

This chain connects TRBV7-3 to TRBJ2-1; 12 positions match TRBD2. In germline, CDR1 is SGHTA, CDR2 FQGTGA. This CDR3 contains 15 residues. With V trimmed by 5 bases and J by 9 bases, 8 bases remained unmatched. DNA for the CDR3: TGTGCCAGCAGCCCTACGACTAGCGGGAGAAGTGAGCAGTTCTTC. Its protein product is CASSPTTSGRSEQFF.

The chain carries TRBV2 and TRBJ2-7; TRBD1 matches 10 bases. Germline V lookup: CDR1 SNHLY, CDR2 FYNNEI. Trimming at V came to 8 bases and at J to 5 bases, leaving 3 bases not matched to a gene. CDR3 length equals 12 residues. CDR3 DNA sequence: TGTGCCAGCGGGACAGGGGTCAACGAGCAGTACTTC. Its protein product is CASGTGVNEQYF.

The chain has TRBV3-1 (or the pseudogene TRBV3-2) and TRBJ1-5, with TRBD1 as a possible D gene (5 bases). The germline V gene encodes CDR1 LGHDT and CDR2 YNNKEL (reference sequence). The CDR3 spans 15 residues. The V gene lost 3 bases and the J gene lost 5 bases, with 14 bases spanning the gap. The DNA of the CDR3 is TGTGCCAGCAGCCAGGTCATAGGGGCAGATCAGCCCCAGCATTTT. Protein sequence: CASSQVIGADQPQHF.

This chain links TRBV6-5 with TRBJ1-2; D gene unclear. Per the germline V gene, CDR1 is MNHEY and CDR2 is SVGAGI. V gave up 0 bases and J gave up 8 bases, with 10 bases separating them. CDR3 length: 13 amino acids. The CDR3 DNA is TGTGCCAGCAGTTACTCCCGGGGAGTCGGCTACACCTTC. Protein product: CASSYSRGVGYTF.

The chain joins TRBV3-1 (or the pseudogene TRBV3-2) to TRBJ1-3, with 7 bases fitting TRBD1. The germline gives CDR1 LGHDT, CDR2 YNNKEL (reference sequence). Trimming at V came to 0 bases and at J to 6 bases, leaving 8 bases not matched to a gene. This CDR3 is 16 amino acids long. CDR3 sequence: CASSQDNRGYENTIYF. DNA for the CDR3: TGTGCCAGCAGCCAAGACAACAGGGGATACGAAAACACCATATATTTT.